One and the same sample provided the 15 T cell receptor beta chains below, sequenced in a study of OX40 agonist ivuxolimab in advanced cancers. Generated by immunoSEQ multiplex PCR, the TCRdb table keeps only in-frame clones and is missing some. The data contain about 55,000 clones, about 86% of them singletons. Sequencing used CD4+ or CD8+ T cells sorted from blood, obtained in a trial of the OX40 agonist ivuxolimab. The source of these receptors is an adult with an advanced solid tumor such as melanoma, head and neck, liver or kidney cancer.

This clone has a single count. V is TRBV15 and J is TRBJ1-1; no definite D call. The germline V gene has CDR1 LNHNV and CDR2 YYDKDF (reference sequence). The V and J ends lost 1 base and 7 bases respectively, with 16 bases between them. CDR3 length: 15 amino acids. The CDR3: CATSRGLGDASEAFF. CDR3 nucleotides: TGTGCCACCAGCAGAGGTCTTGGAGACGCGAGTGAAGCTTTCTTT.

This clone was observed once. V and J are TRBV10-1 and TRBJ2-2; 9 nucleotides agree with TRBD1. J was trimmed by 8 bases and V by 3 bases; bases with no gene match: 7. Germline V gene sequence: CDR1 WNHNN, CDR2 SYGVQD (reference sequence). CDR3 size: 15 residues. The CDR3 nucleotides are TGCGCCAGCAGTGAAATAAACAGGGGGCCGGGGGAGCTGTTTTTT. This gives the protein CASSEINRGPGELFF.

The CDR3 sequence: CASSFRDTWGYGYTF. The CDR3 DNA reads as TGTGCCAGCAGTTTCCGGGACACCTGGGGCTATGGCTACACCTTC. The chain is built from TRBV6-5 and TRBJ1-2, with D maybe TRBD1 (6 bases). Germline CDR1 is MNHEY and CDR2 is SVGAGI. The CDR3 extends over 15 amino acids. The V end was cut by 4 bases, the J end by 4 bases, with 16 bases between.

V is TRBV5-5 and J is TRBJ2-7; D call uncertain. V lost 0 bases and J lost 3, with 10 bases in between. The V gene's germline CDR1 is SGHKS and CDR2 YYEKEE (reference sequence). The CDR3 runs 14 residues. The CDR3 region has the DNA TGTGCCAGCAGCTTGGGGCCCGTAATCTACGAGCAGTACTTC. Its translation: CASSLGPVIYEQYF.

The gene calls are TRBV7-3 and TRBJ2-1; 12 nucleotides agree with TRBD1. The CDR3 spans 17 residues. The V and J ends lost 3 bases and 8 bases, in that order; junction bases with no gene match: 11. Germline lookup yields CDR1 SGHTA and CDR2 FQGTGA. The CDR3 DNA sequence: TGTGCCAGCAGCTTGCGAGATCCGGGACAGGGGGCCGATGAGCAGTTCTTC. It codes for CASSLRDPGQGADEQFF.

The V call is TRBV27, the J call TRBJ2-7; either TRBD1 or TRBD2 may supply D (6 bases each). The CDR3 has 14 residues. Germline V CDR1 and CDR2: MNHEY, SMNVEV (reference sequence). With 4 bases removed from V and 7 bases from J, the gap between germline ends came to 17 bases. CDR3 sequence reads: CASSSLPGAGEQYF. For the CDR3, the DNA is TGTGCCAGCAGTTCCCTTCCGGGGGCGGGTGAGCAGTACTTC.

This clone was counted only a few times. The genes are TRBV27 and TRBJ1-1; tentatively, D is TRBD1 (5 bases). V lost 6 bases to trimming and J lost 1 base, with 21 bases between them. Germline lookup yields CDR1 MNHEY and CDR2 SMNVEV (reference sequence). This CDR3 contains 17 residues. CDR3 region: CASRPKMGLNRNTEAFF. Written as DNA, the CDR3 is TGTGCCAGCAGACCCAAAATGGGACTCAATCGGAACACTGAAGCTTTCTTT.

By share, this clone ranks as medium-sized. This rearrangement joins TRBV9 to TRBJ2-1; either TRBD1 or TRBD2 may fit D (6 bases each). The CDR3 covers 15 residues. V was cut by 5 bases and J by 2 bases, with 14 bases left in between. The V gene's germline CDR1 is SGDLS and CDR2 YYNGEE. The CDR3 DNA sequence: TGTGCCAGCAGTGGGTGGGGGGCCGCCTACAATGAGCAGTTCTTC. Encoded protein: CASSGWGAAYNEQFF. The full variable domain, rest sourced from reference TRBV9 and TRBJ2-1, is DSGVTQTPKHLITATGQRVTLRCSPRSGDLSVYWYQQSLDQGLQFLIQYYNGEERAKGNILERFSAQQFPDLHSELNLSSLELGDSALYFCASSGWGAAYNEQFFGPGTRLTVL.

J is TRBJ1-3 and V is TRBV15; D is ambiguous. V lost 1 base and J lost 0, with 4 bases in between. The germline CDR1 and CDR2 sequences are LNHNV and YYDKDF (reference sequence). The CDR3 runs 14 residues. CDR3 nucleotide sequence: TGTGCCACCAGCAGAGCCCCCTCTGGAAACACCATATATTTT. Encoded protein: CATSRAPSGNTIYF.

The chain couples TRBV10-3 to TRBJ2-7; D call uncertain. The CDR3 loop spans 13 amino acids. Germline values: CDR1 ENHRY, CDR2 SYGVKD. V lost 6 bases, J lost 0 bases, and 9 bases lay in between. This CDR3 reads CAIRNPSSYEQYF. DNA for the CDR3: TGTGCCATCAGGAACCCCAGCTCCTACGAGCAGTACTTC.

The chain links TRBV27 to TRBJ2-7; D gene ambiguous. This CDR3 comprises 11 residues. Germline assignment: CDR1 MNHEY and CDR2 SMNVEV (reference sequence). Trimming took 3 bases from V and 6 from J, leaving 6 bases between them. The CDR3 loop is CASSFGSEQYF. The CDR3 DNA follows: TGTGCCAGCAGTTTTGGATCCGAGCAGTACTTC.

This chain uses TRBV6-1 with TRBJ1-1; D not certain. This CDR3 is 11 amino acids long. Germline values: CDR1 MNHNS, CDR2 SASEGT. Trimming took off 8 bases at V and 3 bases at J, with 7 bases between the two ends. The DNA of the CDR3 is TGTGCCAGCCGTCCTTACACTGAAGCTTTCTTT. Translation: CASRPYTEAFF.

The chain joins TRBV10-3 to TRBJ2-1; D is perhaps TRBD2 (5 bases). The CDR3 loop spans 15 amino acids. V lost 0 bases and J lost 4, with 10 bases in between. The germline gives CDR1 ENHRY, CDR2 SYGVKD. CDR3 bases: TGTGCCATCAGTGAGTCGCGGGCCGTATACAATGAGCAGTTCTTC. Translated, it gives CAISESRAVYNEQFF.

The chain recombines TRBV5-6 with TRBJ1-4; D not certain. Germline V gene lookup returns CDR1 SGHDT and CDR2 YYEEEE. This CDR3 has 13 residues. V was trimmed by 3 bases and J by 6 bases, leaving 9 bases between them. The CDR3 DNA is TGTGCCAGCAGCTCCCTCCTTGATGAAAAACTGTTTTTT. This codes for CASSSLLDEKLFF. Supplemented by reference TRBV5-6 and TRBJ1-4, the full variable domain reads DAGVTQSPTHLIKTRGQQVTLRCSPKSGHDTVSWYQQALGQGPQFIFQYYEEEERQRGNFPDRFSGHQFPNYSSELNVNALLLGDSALYLCASSSLLDEKLFFGSGTQLSVL.

V usage is TRBV7-9 and J usage is TRBJ2-2, with 8 positions matching TRBD1. Germline V lookup: CDR1 SEHNR, CDR2 FQNEAQ (reference sequence). The CDR3 is 15 residues long. V trimming: 2 bases; J trimming: 6 bases; junction bases outside the gene matches: 5. Here the CDR3 reads CASSLQGAMAGELFF. Written as DNA, the CDR3 is TGTGCCAGCAGCTTACAGGGGGCCATGGCCGGGGAGCTGTTTTTT.